This T cell receptor (beta chain) is drawn from a study of shared clonotypes between healthy human individuals. Study-wide findings and caveats: Across subsets, estimated richness was generally greater for naive than for memory populations.

V was shortened by 3 bases and J by 4 bases, with 15 bases between the two germline ends. This CDR3 is built from 15 residues. The V gene's germline CDR1 is SGHRS and CDR2 YFSETQ. Method: immunoSEQ multiplex PCR; TCRdb's copy keeps in-frame clones and lacks some. The table shows roughly 720,000 clones, with less than 95% occurring only once. Worth noting for this clone: The target antigen is unknown.

This receptor was identified in a man between 18 and 35 years old in good health. Some clones in this sample may be carry-over from other donors' samples. The sample comprised memory CD8+ T cells from PBMCs. Subset indicated: CD45RO+ cells pooled with CCR7-negative TemRA cells. The genes are TRBV5-1 and TRBJ2-3; D ambiguous. CDR3: CASSWLPGLPDTQYF. The CDR3 coding sequence is TGCGCCAGCAGCTGGCTTCCCGGGTTGCCAGATACGCAGTATTTT.